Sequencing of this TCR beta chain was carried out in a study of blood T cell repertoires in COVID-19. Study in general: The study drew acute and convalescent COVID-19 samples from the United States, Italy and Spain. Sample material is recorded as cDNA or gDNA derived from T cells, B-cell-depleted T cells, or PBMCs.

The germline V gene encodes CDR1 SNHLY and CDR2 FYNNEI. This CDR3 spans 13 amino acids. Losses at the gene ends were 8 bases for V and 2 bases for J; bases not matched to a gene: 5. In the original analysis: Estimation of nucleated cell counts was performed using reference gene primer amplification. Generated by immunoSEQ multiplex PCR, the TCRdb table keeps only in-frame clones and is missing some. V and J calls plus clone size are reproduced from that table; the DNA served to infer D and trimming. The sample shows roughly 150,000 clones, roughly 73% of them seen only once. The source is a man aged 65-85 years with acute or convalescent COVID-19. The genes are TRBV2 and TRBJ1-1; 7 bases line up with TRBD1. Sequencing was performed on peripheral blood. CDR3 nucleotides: TGTGCCAGCCGGGACAGAGCTAACACTGAAGCTTTCTTT. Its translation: CASRDRANTEAFF.